Following are 15 T cell receptor beta chains from one sample sequenced in a study of beta chain features in type 1 diabetes. The isolated RNA, all of it, was reverse transcribed, so expressed TCRB transcripts were what got sequenced. Generated by immunoSEQ multiplex PCR, the TCRdb table keeps only in-frame clones and is missing some. Here the sample spans 140,000 or so clones, approximately 9.2% being singletons. The specimen sequenced was central memory CD4+ T cells from blood. The receptors were gathered from a man between 18 and 35 years old in good health.

Only a few counts were recorded for this clone. This chain uses TRBV9 with TRBJ2-3; TRBD2 agrees at 9 bases. Trimming removed 0 bases from V and 5 bases from J; junction bases left unmatched: 7. The CDR3 has 16 amino acids. Germline CDR1 reads SGDLS; CDR2 reads YYNGEE. CDR3 nucleotides: TGTGCCAGCAGCGTAGCTGGCGGGGGGGTTATAGATACGCAGTATTTT. Its translation: CASSVAGGGVIDTQYF.

This clone was detected only a few times. The CDR3 DNA is TGTGCCAGTAGTATAGAGGCAGGGGCGGTCAATCAGCCCCAGCATTTT. It translates to CASSIEAGAVNQPQHF. This chain connects TRBV19 to TRBJ1-5; tentatively, D is TRBD1 (6 bases). The CDR3 totals 16 residues. CDR1 and CDR2 (germline): LNHDA, SQIVND (reference sequence). Trimming shortened V by 0 bases and J by 3 bases, and 12 bases separated the two germline ends.

In this sample, this clone turned up many times. The chain combines TRBV5-6 with TRBJ2-3, with 12 positions matching TRBD2. Germline V gene lookup returns CDR1 SGHDT and CDR2 YYEEEE. This CDR3 is 17 amino acids long. With V trimmed by 3 bases and J by 2 bases, 7 bases remained unmatched. The DNA for the CDR3 is TGTGCCAGCAGCTCGACTAGCGGGGGACGGGTCACAGATACGCAGTATTTT. This translates into CASSSTSGGRVTDTQYF.

The chain couples TRBV5-6 to TRBJ1-4, with D uncertain. V lost 0 bases and J lost 1, with 4 bases in between. The CDR3 has 14 amino acids. Germline V CDR1 and CDR2: SGHDT, YYEEEE. The DNA of the CDR3 is TGTGCCAGCAGCTTGGGACAAACTAATGAAAAACTGTTTTTT. As protein: CASSLGQTNEKLFF.

This clone has more than one count but fewer than ten. The CDR3 region has the DNA TGTGCCAGCAGCCAAATTACAGGGGTGGAGGGGGAGCAGTACTTC. It yields the protein CASSQITGVEGEQYF. The chain recombines TRBV14 with TRBJ2-7, with D perhaps matching TRBD1 (7 bases). The germline V gene encodes CDR1 SGHDN and CDR2 FVKESK. Deletions cut 2 bases from V and 7 bases from J, with 18 bases between. The CDR3 is 15 amino acids.

This clone was detected a few times. The CDR3 DNA sequence: TGCGCCAGCAGCCAAGATCCAGCGGGAGCCTACGAGCAGTACTTC. Translated, it gives CASSQDPAGAYEQYF. The chain joins TRBV4-3 to TRBJ2-7; 8 bases fit TRBD2. J lost 2 bases, V lost 0 bases, and 3 bases had no gene match. Germline CDR1 reads LGHNA; CDR2 reads YSLEER. CDR3 length: 15 amino acids.

Only a few counts were recorded for this clone. Other DNA sequences in the sample encode the same CDR3. The V and J genes are TRBV18 and TRBJ2-5; TRBD1 matches at 7 bases. The CDR3 spans 14 residues. V gave up 0 bases and J gave up 2 bases; unmatched junction bases: 0. Germline lookup yields CDR1 KGHSH and CDR2 LQKENI. The DNA of the CDR3 is TGTGCCAGCTCACCACCCAGGGGGCAAGAGACCCAGTACTTC. It specifies CASSPPRGQETQYF.

V gene TRBV7-3 combines with J gene TRBJ2-2, with 10 bases aligning to TRBD1. V gave up 5 bases and J gave up 6 bases; unmatched junction bases: 6. Per the germline V gene, CDR1 is SGHTA and CDR2 is FQGTGA. There are 15 residues in the CDR3. The DNA of the CDR3 is TGTGCCAGCAGCCCGGACAGGGGGTGGGCCGGGGAGCTGTTTTTT. It translates to CASSPDRGWAGELFF.

This clone was observed a few times. The rearrangement uses TRBV10-3 and TRBJ2-5; D is perhaps TRBD1 (7 bases). V lost 3 bases and J 5 bases, leaving 13 bases between the germline ends. This CDR3 is 14 amino acids long. CDR1 ENHRY and CDR2 SYGVKD come from the germline V gene. The CDR3 reads CAISDPRGDETQYF. Written as DNA, the CDR3 is TGTGCCATCAGTGACCCCAGGGGGGACGAGACCCAGTACTTC.

The table lists this clone with a few counts. The chain has TRBV7-9 and TRBJ1-2; D is ambiguous. CDR3 length equals 14 residues. Germline assignment: CDR1 SEHNR and CDR2 FQNEAQ (reference sequence). V dropped 5 bases and J dropped 4 bases, with 14 bases sitting between them. DNA of the CDR3: TGTGCCAGCAGCCCCCCCGGAGGATTCTATGGCTACACCTTC. It yields the protein CASSPPGGFYGYTF.

CDR3 in amino acids: CASSHDRTSGGIKETQYF. Here the CDR3 DNA reads TGTGCCAGCAGCCACGATAGGACTAGCGGGGGGATCAAAGAGACCCAGTACTTC. The chain employs TRBV5-4 and TRBJ2-5, with 14 bases that match TRBD2. Looked up from germline, CDR1 is SGHNT and CDR2 is YYREEE (reference sequence). The CDR3 spans 18 residues. V was clipped by 4 bases and J by 3 bases; unmatched bases: 11.

CDR3 loop: CASSPHRRSYEQYF. The CDR3 DNA reads as TGTGCCAGTAGTCCACACCGAAGATCCTACGAGCAGTACTTC. V gene TRBV19 combines with J gene TRBJ2-7, with D hard to call. Germline CDR1 and CDR2: LNHDA and SQIVND (reference sequence). CDR3 length: 14 amino acids. V gave up 5 bases and J gave up 1 base, with 12 bases separating them.

This clone was found a few times. The rearrangement uses TRBV6-5 and TRBJ2-7; 12 bases align to TRBD2. Germline V gives CDR1 MNHEY, CDR2 SVGAGI. There are 16 residues in the CDR3. The V gene end was trimmed by 2 bases and the J gene end by 2 bases; junction bases not matched to a gene: 4. The CDR3 here is CASSYLAGGTTYEQYF. The CDR3 DNA is TGTGCCAGCAGTTACCTAGCGGGGGGGACGACCTACGAGCAGTACTTC.

Only a few counts were recorded for this clone. This sequence joins TRBV4-2 and TRBJ1-2; 8 nucleotides match TRBD1. After removal of 5 bases from V and 6 bases from J, the junction contained 5 bases not matched to a gene. The length of the CDR3 is 13 residues. Per germline, CDR1 LGHNA and CDR2 YNFKEQ. CDR3 nucleotide sequence: TGTGCCAGCAGCGCACAGGGGGGGAATGGCTACACCTTC. Protein sequence: CASSAQGGNGYTF.

The J gene is TRBJ1-5, the V gene TRBV7-2; D remains unclear. With 5 bases removed from V and 0 bases from J, the gap between germline ends came to 11 bases. Germline lookup yields CDR1 SGHTA and CDR2 FQGNSA. There are 15 residues in the CDR3. The CDR3 is CASSPSLYSNQPQHF. Here the CDR3 DNA reads TGTGCCAGCAGCCCTTCCCTTTATAGCAATCAGCCCCAGCATTTT.